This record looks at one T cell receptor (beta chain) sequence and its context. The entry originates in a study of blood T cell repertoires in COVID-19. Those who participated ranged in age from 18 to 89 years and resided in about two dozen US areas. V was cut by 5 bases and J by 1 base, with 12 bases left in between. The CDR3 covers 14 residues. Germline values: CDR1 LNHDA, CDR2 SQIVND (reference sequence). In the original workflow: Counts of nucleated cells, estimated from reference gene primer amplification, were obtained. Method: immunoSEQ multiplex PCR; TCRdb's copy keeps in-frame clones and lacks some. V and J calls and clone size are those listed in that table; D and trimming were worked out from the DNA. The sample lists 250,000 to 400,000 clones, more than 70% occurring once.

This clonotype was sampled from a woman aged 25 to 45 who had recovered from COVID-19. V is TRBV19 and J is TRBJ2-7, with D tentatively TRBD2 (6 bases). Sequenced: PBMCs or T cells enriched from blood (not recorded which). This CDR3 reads CASSQDGLSYEQYF. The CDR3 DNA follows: TGTGCCAGTAGTCAAGACGGACTATCCTACGAGCAGTACTTC.